A single TCR beta chain is shown here with its context. Its antigen is unidentified. This record belongs to a study of blood T cells in healthy people across ages. General study points: Observed TCR beta diversity per million T cells went down as age went up. This fall followed a roughly linear course with age.

This CDR3 spans 15 amino acids. Unmatched junction bases numbered 4, after V lost 2 bases and J lost 4 bases. Germline lookup yields CDR1 SGDLS and CDR2 YYNGEE. RNA extraction gave at least 5.5 micrograms of total RNA per sample. Primed by a sample-barcoded 5' primer and a J-beta primer mix, a second PCR proceeded for about 7 to 11 cycles. TCRdb re-analysed the 5' RACE reads in MiXCR, keeping a single row per CDR3 protein. The table has 720,000 or so distinct CDR3 sequences, approximately 40% seen once; the top ten hold 25% to 30%. The receptor was isolated from a man older than 75 in good health. J is TRBJ2-3 and V is TRBV9, with 10 bases identical to TRBD2. The sequenced material came from blood. The CDR3 DNA reads as TGTGCCAGCAGCGTCCTTAGCGGGAGGTCAGATACGCAGTATTTT. This translates into CASSVLSGRSDTQYF.